This T cell receptor beta chain emerged from a study of T cell responses to AZD1222 COVID-19 vaccine. Here immunoSEQ multiplex PCR was the method, and the copy in TCRdb shows in-frame clones only, minus some. This sample has around 100,000 clones; around nine tenths occur once, and the top ten carry roughly a fifth. This clone appeared once. V was shortened by 4 bases and J by 5 bases, with 11 bases between the two germline ends. The CDR3 is 14 amino acids. CDR1 and CDR2 from the germline V gene are LGHDT and YNNKEL (reference sequence). This TCR derives from an adult in good health. The chain combines TRBV3-1 (or the pseudogene TRBV3-2) with TRBJ1-4; possible D gene TRBD1, 5 bases. Sequencing was performed on peripheral blood, taken on day 0 of AZD1222 vaccination. CDR3 sequence: CASSPGTNNEKLFF. Here the CDR3 DNA reads TGTGCCAGCAGCCCCGGGACTAACAATGAAAAACTGTTTTTT.